This TCR beta chain is from a study of OX40 agonist ivuxolimab in advanced cancers. Across the whole study: Having had anti-PD-1, anti-PD-L1 or anti-CTLA-4 therapy before was allowed, and over 35% had some. Findings of the study overall: Normalized expansion of T-cell clones was also low for some nonresponders.

Clones were read by immunoSEQ multiplex PCR, and TCRdb kept only the in-frame ones, dropping some. The sample has about 82,000 clones, 85% to 90% seen once. From germline, CDR1 is ENHRY and CDR2 SYGVKD. Unmatched junction bases numbered 2, after V lost 0 bases and J lost 5 bases. This CDR3 is 14 amino acids long. For this clone: Its antigen remains unidentified.

Drawing of blood for sampling happened at baseline, at cycle 4 day 1, and at cycle 7 day 1. This sequence originates from an adult with an advanced solid tumor such as melanoma, head and neck, liver or kidney cancer. V usage is TRBV10-3 and J usage is TRBJ2-5; 8 positions match TRBD1. Source: CD4+ or CD8+ T cells sorted from blood, taken in a trial of the OX40 agonist ivuxolimab. CDR3 nucleotide sequence: TGTGCCATCAGTGAGTCCGGACAGGGCGAGACCCAGTACTTC. Translated: CAISESGQGETQYF.